The TCR beta chain under discussion was sequenced for a study of cytomegalovirus exposure and HLA in healthy donors. The study's findings and limits: In a later analysis, a genetic analysis reported fewer productive-TCR N-insertions in an Asian-associated ancestry cluster than the cohort average. Rarity held for most TCR sequences, but there were some public TCRs that occurred in many donors. A later analysis linked some 18,000 TCR beta sequences to HLA alleles at 0.05 false discovery rate.

The PCR used 60 Vbeta and 13 Jbeta primers. TCRdb's copy holds only in-frame clones and misses some; the assay was immunoSEQ multiplex PCR. The table has some 140,000 clones, around 77% seen once. CDR1 LGHNT and CDR2 FRNRAP come from the germline V gene. Trimming took 6 bases from V and 10 from J, leaving 12 bases between them. The CDR3 spans 11 residues. Comment on this clone: The antigen remains undetermined.

The rearrangement uses TRBV12-5 and TRBJ1-1; the D is unclear. The receptor was derived from a man aged 25-45 years in good health and CMV-seronegative. The sample consisted of PBMCs. Written as DNA, the CDR3 is TGTGCTAGTGGGGCGGGTTGGGGAGCTTTCTTT. This translates into CASGAGWGAFF.